The present entry profiles one TCR beta chain with its context. Its antigen remains unidentified. No per-base quality is available; no much larger clone lies one base away. V lost 4 bases and J lost 1 base, and the count of bases not matched to a germline gene is 9. The CDR3 sequence holds 16 residues, the cysteine and phenylalanine included. CDR3 DNA is the only sequence kept; it has 48 bases, read in frame from the first base. CDR1 and CDR2 are read off the germline V gene (reference sequence) as LNHDA and SQIVND. The data were obtained in a study of T cell responses to AZD1222 COVID-19 vaccine (dated by TCRdb to the early 2020s). In the study overall: A total of about 240 trial participants underwent TCR sequencing, of whom nearly 210 received two doses of AZD1222 and some 25 received two doses of the MenACWY control vaccine. Trial participants were enrolled by age into 18-55, 56-69 and 70-plus year subgroups, with about 150, 28 and 57 TCR-sequenced participants respectively.

Per the publication, the time point label means: about 28 days (+/-7) after the second vaccine dose. AZD1222 recipients whose second dose came at about 4 weeks and those whose second dose came at about 12 weeks were combined into one group, since spike-specific TCR depth and breadth did not differ between the two schedules. Vaccinee samples were obtained from the UK trials COV001 and COV002, which included a single-blind randomized controlled phase 2/3 trial of AZD1222 (ChAdOx1 nCoV-19) in healthy adults. For TCRbeta chain sequencing, PBMC samples from trial participants were taken at day 0 and at day 28 after the second dose. The CDR3 regions of human TCRbeta chains were analyzed by immunosequencing. As for the original processing: Repertoire TCRs were matched against a reference library of SARS-CoV-2-specific TCRs generated with the MIRA antigen-specificity platform. Breadth was defined as the fraction of unique TCRs that were SARS-CoV-2-associated. Depth was defined as the fraction of total T cells that were SARS-CoV-2-associated. Using the MIRA data, each spike-specific TCR was assigned both to the spike region to which the TCR was reactive and to a CD4 or CD8 class. Log10-transformed breadth and depth values were compared by one-way ANOVA with Sidak's multiple comparisons tests. Held by TCRdb, this immuneACCESS table contains in-frame sequences only and omits some clones. Under half of the omission traces to an unresolved V gene where checked; the cause of the rest is unknown. The V and J calls and clone size come from that table; D and trimming were worked out from the DNA. The sample includes tens of thousands of clones, with about 80% observed a single time. In total, the top ten clones hold roughly 13% of the sample.

Beyond this particular receptor, the publication reports: In the small 56-69-year group, the increase in depth fell short of significance, most likely because of low power. CD4 TCRs associated with the vaccine covered the entire spike protein, and the dominant responses were in regions 160-218 and 743-854. Reportedly, close to half of the unique spike-specific TCRs recognized epitopes lying outside the regions that are mutated in the B.1.351 and B.1.1.7 variants. Participants were mostly white British, with more females than males. The authors suggested clonal diversity may have been underestimated. Spike-specific TCR breadth and depth rose significantly after two AZD1222 doses compared with day 0 and with MenACWY recipients. No day 14 peak-response samples were available, so repertoires were characterized only after the peak T cell response. Only a handful of AZD1222 recipients were SARS-CoV-2 seropositive at baseline, limiting conclusions about previously exposed vaccinees.

The material was peripheral blood, obtained 28 days after the second AZD1222 dose. This TCR derives from an adult who received the AZD1222 COVID-19 vaccine. The rearranged chain carries TRBV19 and TRBJ1-1; 7 middle bases align to TRBD1. In nucleotides, the sequence is TGTGCCAGTAGTAGAAACTGGGACAGCTCGAACACTGAAGCTTTCTTT. The encoded protein is CASSRNWDSSNTEAFF. With the portions outside the CDR3 filled from the reference TRBV19 and TRBJ1-1 genes, the complete variable region becomes DGGITQSPKYLFRKEGQNVTLSCEQNLNHDAMYWYRQDPGQGLRLIYYSQIVNDFQKGDIAEGYSVSREKKESFPLTVTSAQKNPTAFYLCASSRNWDSSNTEAFFGQGTRLTVV.